The 21 T cell receptor beta chains listed next were all sequenced from one sample in a study of cytomegalovirus exposure and HLA in healthy donors. The PCR contained 60 Vbeta and 13 Jbeta primers. Profiled with immunoSEQ multiplex PCR; TCRdb holds only in-frame clones, not every one. The sample gives tens of thousands of clones, less than 80% of which show up once; under 6% is in the top ten. Sequencing input: PBMCs. The source of these receptors is a boy aged 5-17 years in good health and CMV-seropositive.

V usage is TRBV25-1 and J usage is TRBJ2-3; 7 positions match TRBD1. The germline V gene encodes CDR1 MGHDK and CDR2 SYGVNS. V lost 4 bases to trimming and J lost 0 bases; unmatched junction nucleotides: 7. The CDR3 is 16 amino acids. CDR3 sequence: CASSGPRGSSTDTQYF. CDR3 DNA sequence: TGTGCCAGCAGTGGACCCAGGGGGTCTAGCACAGATACGCAGTATTTT.

The chain combines TRBV28 with TRBJ2-5; tentative D call: TRBD1 (7 bases). The CDR3 is made up of 16 amino acids. The V gene lost 5 bases and the J gene lost 4 bases, with 20 bases spanning the gap. The germline V gene encodes CDR1 MDHEN and CDR2 SYDVKM. Here the CDR3 reads CASSSQGEGGSETQYF. In DNA, the CDR3 is TGTGCCAGCAGTAGCCAGGGGGAAGGAGGGTCAGAGACCCAGTACTTC.

The CDR3 loop is CASSSVGEKLFF. The CDR3 DNA reads as TGTGCCAGCAGCTCGGTTGGTGAAAAACTGTTTTTT. The V gene is TRBV7-2, the J gene TRBJ1-4; no definite D call. V was shortened by 4 bases and J by 7 bases, with 7 bases between the two germline ends. Looked up from germline, CDR1 is SGHTA and CDR2 is FQGNSA. The CDR3 length is 12 residues.

The chain carries TRBV7-9 and TRBJ1-1; D not certain. Germline CDR1 reads SEHNR; CDR2 reads FQNEAQ (reference sequence). This CDR3 is 13 amino acids long. The V and J ends lost 1 base and 0 bases respectively, with 3 bases between them. CDR3 sequence reads: CASSLVVNTEAFF. The CDR3 nucleotides read TGTGCCAGCAGCTTAGTAGTGAACACTGAAGCTTTCTTT.

J is TRBJ2-6 and V is TRBV27; D remains ambiguous. This CDR3 has 14 amino acids. Germline V gene lookup returns CDR1 MNHEY and CDR2 SMNVEV (reference sequence). V shed 6 bases and J shed 0 bases, with 6 bases lying between them. CDR3 sequence: CASRMSSGANVLTF. DNA for the CDR3: TGTGCCAGCAGAATGAGCTCTGGGGCCAACGTCCTGACTTTC.

The chain has TRBV14 and TRBJ1-2; a weak D match, TRBD1 (5 bases). The CDR3 is 15 amino acids. The V gene lost 0 bases and the J gene lost 7 bases, with 15 bases spanning the gap. Germline assignment: CDR1 SGHDN and CDR2 FVKESK. CDR3 residues: CASSQELGLGGGYTF. DNA of the CDR3: TGTGCCAGCAGCCAAGAGTTGGGGCTCGGCGGTGGCTACACCTTC.

This sequence joins TRBV11-2 and TRBJ1-1, with D perhaps matching TRBD1 (6 bases). The CDR3 contains 13 residues. The V gene's germline CDR1 is SGHAT and CDR2 FQNNGV. V dropped 4 bases and J dropped 5 bases, with 11 bases sitting between them. This chain's CDR3 is CASSSVRGTEAFF. Written as DNA, the CDR3 is TGTGCCAGCAGCTCAGTCAGGGGAACTGAAGCTTTCTTT.

The chain uses TRBV19 and TRBJ1-4; possibly TRBD1 for D (6 bases). Trimming left V 4 bases short and J 5 bases short, with 11 bases between. The CDR3 spans 14 residues. The germline V gene has CDR1 LNHDA and CDR2 SQIVND (reference sequence). The CDR3 spells CASSSGQLNEKLFF. The CDR3 DNA is TGTGCCAGTAGTAGTGGACAGTTAAATGAAAAACTGTTTTTT.

This chain connects TRBV7-9 to TRBJ1-4; 8 positions match TRBD1. The CDR3 is 15 residues long. In germline, CDR1 is SEHNR, CDR2 FQNEAQ (reference sequence). Losses at the gene ends were 5 bases for V and 5 bases for J; bases not matched to a gene: 7. Written as DNA, the CDR3 is TGTGCCAGCAGCCCCGACAGGGGACGCAATGAAAAACTGTTTTTT. This sequence encodes CASSPDRGRNEKLFF.

V usage is TRBV28 and J usage is TRBJ2-7; D remains unclear. This CDR3 is 14 amino acids long. The germline V gene encodes CDR1 MDHEN and CDR2 SYDVKM. Trimming took off 6 bases at V and 0 bases at J, with 12 bases between the two ends. CDR3 nucleotide sequence: TGTGCCAGCAGCCCAGACTGGCGCTCCTACGAGCAGTACTTC. This sequence encodes CASSPDWRSYEQYF.

The V call is TRBV5-4, the J call TRBJ1-2, with 9 bases matching TRBD1. Looked up from germline, CDR1 is SGHNT and CDR2 is YYREEE (reference sequence). This CDR3 is 13 amino acids long. The V gene end was trimmed by 4 bases and the J gene end by 8 bases; junction bases not matched to a gene: 6. The chain's CDR3 is CASSLQGAKGYTF. Here the CDR3 DNA reads TGTGCCAGCAGCCTACAGGGGGCGAAGGGCTACACCTTC.

J is TRBJ1-1 and V is TRBV2; D uncertain. Deletions cut 4 bases from V and 8 bases from J, with 11 bases between. The germline V gene encodes CDR1 SNHLY and CDR2 FYNNEI. The CDR3 spans 12 residues. CDR3 region: CASSVWAAEAFF. CDR3 DNA sequence: TGTGCCAGCAGTGTGTGGGCAGCCGAAGCTTTCTTT. Full variable domain (remainder filled in from reference TRBV2 and TRBJ1-1): EPEVTQTPSHQVTQMGQEVILRCVPISNHLYFYWYRQILGQKVEFLVSFYNNEISEKSEIFDDQFSVERPDGSNFTLKIRSTKLEDSAMYFCASSVWAAEAFFGQGTRLTVV.

The rearrangement joins TRBV18 to TRBJ1-2, with D unclear. Trimming removed 6 bases from V and 4 bases from J, with 21 bases in between. The CDR3 spans 16 residues. The germline gives CDR1 KGHSH, CDR2 LQKENI. DNA for the CDR3: TGTGCCAGCTCCCCTAACACGCGGGCAGGTGGCTATGGCTACACCTTC. Encoded protein: CASSPNTRAGGYGYTF.

V is TRBV5-1 and J is TRBJ1-1, with a possible D match to TRBD1 (5 bases). CDR1 and CDR2 from the germline V gene are SGHRS and YFSETQ. Trimming shortened V by 0 bases and J by 4 bases, and 22 bases separated the two germline ends. CDR3 length: 18 residues. CDR3 DNA: TGCGCCAGCAGCTTGGAACTAATAAGGCAGGGAACTTCCACTGAAGCTTTCTTT. It translates to CASSLELIRQGTSTEAFF.

The chain links TRBV5-4 to TRBJ2-7; a weak D match, TRBD1 (5 bases). Germline CDR1 SGHNT, CDR2 YYREEE (reference sequence). The germline V and J ends were trimmed by 3 bases and 0 bases, with 10 bases remaining between them. CDR3 length: 14 amino acids. As DNA, the CDR3 is TGTGCCAGCAGCTCTGACGGACACTCCTACGAGCAGTACTTC. Residues: CASSSDGHSYEQYF.

This clone was recorded a few times. The chain couples TRBV19 to TRBJ2-1; TRBD2 aligns across 11 bases. The V gene's germline CDR1 is LNHDA and CDR2 SQIVND (reference sequence). With V trimmed by 3 bases and J by 7 bases, 14 bases remained unmatched. This CDR3 spans 18 amino acids. The CDR3 DNA follows: TGTGCCAGTAGTATCTTTGCGGGGAGGGCTAGCGGGAGGAATGAGCAGTTCTTC. This encodes CASSIFAGRASGRNEQFF.

The CDR3 here is CAWGGRTGMNTEAFF. The CDR3 bases are TGTGCCTGGGGCGGACGGACGGGAATGAACACTGAAGCTTTCTTT. The genes are TRBV30 and TRBJ1-1; D is unresolved. This CDR3 is 15 amino acids long. V shed 5 bases and J shed 0 bases, with 16 bases lying between them. Germline values: CDR1 GTSNPN, CDR2 SVGIG (reference sequence).

The chain is built from TRBV5-1 and TRBJ2-2, with D possibly being TRBD1 (5 bases). CDR1 and CDR2 (germline): SGHRS, YFSETQ. The germline V and J ends were trimmed by 0 bases and 0 bases, with 9 bases remaining between them. CDR3 size: 16 residues. CDR3 bases: TGCGCCAGCAGCTTGGGACAGTTCGCGAACACCGGGGAGCTGTTTTTT. It translates to CASSLGQFANTGELFF.

V is TRBV5-1 and J is TRBJ2-2, with 8 bases fitting TRBD2. Germline trimming cut 1 base from V and 7 bases from J; bases unmatched to any gene: 6. Germline V gene data show CDR1 as SGHRS and CDR2 as YFSETQ. This CDR3 spans 15 amino acids. For the CDR3, the DNA is TGCGCCAGCAGCTTGTTGGCGGGAGGAGGCGGGGAGCTGTTTTTT. It translates to CASSLLAGGGGELFF.

CDR3 DNA sequence: TGCGCCAGCCATTTTAGGACAGGGAACACCGGGGAGCTGTTTTTT. Translation gives CASHFRTGNTGELFF. The chain couples TRBV5-1 to TRBJ2-2; the match to TRBD1 covers 7 bases. V gave up 7 bases and J gave up 1 base; unmatched junction bases: 7. The length of the CDR3 is 15 residues. Germline loops: CDR1 SGHRS, CDR2 YFSETQ.

This clone was seen just once. The rearrangement links TRBV19 to TRBJ2-7; 10 nucleotides match TRBD1. Germline-derived CDR1 and CDR2 are LNHDA and SQIVND (reference sequence). The CDR3 is 15 residues long. The V and J ends lost 5 bases and 2 bases, in that order; junction bases with no gene match: 6. The CDR3 spells CASSLTGTGAYEQYF. Here the CDR3 DNA reads TGTGCCAGTAGTCTCACCGGGACAGGGGCCTACGAGCAGTACTTC.